The present entry profiles one T cell receptor beta chain with its context. The second PCR ran about 6 to 12 cycles with a sample-barcoded 5' primer and J-beta primers. Each cDNA molecule was tagged by a template-switch adaptor with 12 random nucleotides. TCRdb reprocessed the 5' RACE reads via MiXCR and lists one record per CDR3 protein. The sample lists roughly 800,000 distinct CDR3 sequences; approximately 25% were seen once. These data come from a study of blood T cells in healthy people across ages. The total RNA that was extracted per sample amounted to at least 5.5 micrograms. The CDR3 spans 12 residues. V was trimmed by 6 bases and J by 2 bases, leaving 11 bases between them. Germline V lookup: CDR1 DFQATT, CDR2 SNEGSKA (reference sequence). These same records also appear under a second study, on T cells of mothers and their children.

This rearrangement joins TRBV20-1 to TRBJ2-7; D is uncertain. This sequence was found in a boy aged 5-17 years in good health. The material sequenced was blood. The CDR3 loop is CSALDGPYEQYF. The CDR3 coding sequence is TGCAGTGCCCTGGACGGACCCTACGAGCAGTACTTC.